Shown below are 5 T cell receptor beta chains from a single sample sequenced in a study of T cell repertoires in cytomegalovirus infection. MiXCR was run by TCRdb on the reads, yielding one entry per CDR3 protein. Here the sample spans 550,000 to 700,000 distinct CDR3 sequences, about 40% being singletons. No cognate antigen is known for these TCRs. The source material was cultured PBMCs, sampled from culture after CMV antigen stimulation. Every receptor here comes from a human donor in good health (CMV status not recorded). Some clones in this sample may be carry-over from other donors' samples.

This clonotype has only a few counts. This chain connects TRBV11-2 to TRBJ2-3; 7 positions match TRBD2. The germline V gene encodes CDR1 SGHAT and CDR2 FQNNGV. V gave up 0 bases and J gave up 2 bases; unmatched junction bases: 8. CDR3 length equals 17 residues. The DNA for the CDR3 is TGTGCCAGCAGCTTAGAGTGGGGCGGGGGAAACACAGATACGCAGTATTTT. It encodes CASSLEWGGGNTDTQYF.

The count of this clonotype is one. This chain joins TRBV19 and TRBJ1-1, with 9 bases that match TRBD1. Germline V gives CDR1 LNHDA, CDR2 SQIVND (reference sequence). Losses at the gene ends were 8 bases for V and 1 base for J; bases not matched to a gene: 5. The CDR3 covers 14 residues. This CDR3 reads CASAQGQGNTEAFF. For the CDR3, the DNA is TGTGCCAGTGCTCAGGGACAGGGGAACACTGAAGCTTTCTTT.

The V call is TRBV7-6, the J call TRBJ2-7; D ambiguous. The CDR3 is made up of 14 amino acids. Germline values: CDR1 SGHVS, CDR2 FNYEAQ. V was pared by 1 base and J by 7 bases, with 14 bases between. CDR3 residues: CASSLDYGLREQYF. The CDR3, as DNA: TGTGCCAGCAGCTTAGATTATGGCTTGAGGGAGCAGTACTTC. Drawing the rest from reference TRBV7-6 and TRBJ2-7, the complete variable domain is GAGVSQSPRYKVTKRGQDVALRCDPISGHVSLYWYRQALGQGPEFLTYFNYEAQQDKSGLPNDRFSAERPEGSISTLTIQRTEQRDSAMYRCASSLDYGLREQYFGPGTRLTVT.

This sequence joins TRBV7-2 and TRBJ2-7, with a weak D call TRBD1 (6 bases). Germline CDR1 SGHTA, CDR2 FQGNSA. This CDR3 has 14 residues. The V and J ends lost 5 bases and 2 bases respectively, with 13 bases between them. DNA of the CDR3: TGTGCCAGCAGCACGGGACAACCAACCTACGAGCAGTACTTC. This encodes CASSTGQPTYEQYF.

This clonotype turned up a few times. The CDR3 region is CASSMGPYSNQPQHF. The CDR3 DNA reads as TGTGCCAGTAGTATGGGGCCTTATAGCAATCAGCCCCAGCATTTT. The V and J genes are TRBV19 and TRBJ1-5; a weak D match, TRBD1 (5 bases). Trimming took 3 bases from V and 0 from J, leaving 9 bases between them. The CDR3 runs 15 residues. Germline-derived CDR1 and CDR2 are LNHDA and SQIVND (reference sequence).